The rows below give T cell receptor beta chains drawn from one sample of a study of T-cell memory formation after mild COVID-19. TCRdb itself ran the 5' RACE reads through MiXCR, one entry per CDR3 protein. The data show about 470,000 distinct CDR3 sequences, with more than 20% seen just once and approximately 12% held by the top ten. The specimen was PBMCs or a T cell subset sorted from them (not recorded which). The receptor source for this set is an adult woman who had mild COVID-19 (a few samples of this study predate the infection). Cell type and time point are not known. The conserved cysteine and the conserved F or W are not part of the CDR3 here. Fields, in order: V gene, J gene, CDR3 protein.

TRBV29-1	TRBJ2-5	SGTMSQETQY
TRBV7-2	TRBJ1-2	ASSFRQGGYT
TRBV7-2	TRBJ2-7	ASSAPDLTYEQY
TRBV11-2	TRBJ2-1	ASSPYAGTEYNEQF
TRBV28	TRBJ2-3	ASRSVRTDTQY
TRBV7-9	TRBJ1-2	ASSLGGGIYGYT
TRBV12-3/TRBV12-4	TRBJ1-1	ASRVLGENTEAF
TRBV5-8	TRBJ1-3	ASSFTGRVGNTIY
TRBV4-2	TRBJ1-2	ASSLRETGIEGYT
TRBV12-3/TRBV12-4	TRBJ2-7	ASSKRGAVSSYEQY
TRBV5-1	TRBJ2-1	ASSFAGGPRNEQF
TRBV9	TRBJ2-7	ASSPGTDPYEQY
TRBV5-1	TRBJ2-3	ASSSQGAPVTDTQY
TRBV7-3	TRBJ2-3	ASSLGQGLSDTQY
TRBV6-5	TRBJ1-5	ASSPDRAPQPQH
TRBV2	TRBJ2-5	ASSEYRPGWYQETQY
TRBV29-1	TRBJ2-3	SALPPGTAIDTQY
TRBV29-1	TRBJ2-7	SVEGDRGEQY
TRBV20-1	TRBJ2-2	SATRRGNTGELF
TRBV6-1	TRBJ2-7	ASTKQDPYEQY
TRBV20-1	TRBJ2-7	SARSGGAYEQY
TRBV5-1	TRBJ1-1	ASSLDPNTEAF
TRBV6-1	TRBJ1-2	ASSEAGLNGYT
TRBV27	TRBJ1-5	ASSLEGDQPQH
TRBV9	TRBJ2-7	ASSASTGASYEQY
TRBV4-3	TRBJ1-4	ASSPALSTKNEKLF
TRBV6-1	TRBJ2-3	ASTRADTDTQY
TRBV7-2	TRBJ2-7	ASSLERGEQY
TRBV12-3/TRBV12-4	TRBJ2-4	ASSFVAWGQIQY
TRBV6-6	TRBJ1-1	ASSSLAEAF
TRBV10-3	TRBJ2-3	AISEETSGRLDTQY
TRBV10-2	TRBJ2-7	ASSERLIYEQY
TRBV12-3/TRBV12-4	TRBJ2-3	ASSFGAPSPSTDTQY
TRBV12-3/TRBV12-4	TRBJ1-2	ASSLSVRVHYGYT
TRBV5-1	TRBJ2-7	ASRPLGTSGRQY
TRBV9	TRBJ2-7	ASSVGVAGGYEQY
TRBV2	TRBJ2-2	ASKESGANTGELF
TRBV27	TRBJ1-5	ASSFLGGGVDQPQH
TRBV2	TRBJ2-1	ASREAGGSYNEQF
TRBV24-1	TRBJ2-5	ATSDPQEIAGIQETQY
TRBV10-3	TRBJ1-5	AISESEGSPQH
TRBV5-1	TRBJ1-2	ASSVDRGHGGYT
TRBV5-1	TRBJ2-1	ASSLGGARGGSNEQF
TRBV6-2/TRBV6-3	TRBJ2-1	ATSSSSGSLVSSYNEQF
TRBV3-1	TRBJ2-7	ASSQADYYEQY
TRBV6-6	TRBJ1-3	ASTRDQGAYTIY
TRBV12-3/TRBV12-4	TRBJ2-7	ASTVPGHYEQY